Following are 14 T cell receptor beta chains from one sample sequenced in a study of response to subunit inactivated influenza vaccine. MiXCR, applied by TCRdb to the RT-PCR reads, yields one record per CDR3 protein. The data hold around 320,000 distinct CDR3 sequences, with around 22% observed a single time. The sample consisted of PBMCs from blood, taken roughly 20 months after vaccination. All receptors come from a man aged 50 to 75 who received an inactivated influenza vaccine.

The chain carries TRBV20-1 and TRBJ2-6; D remains unclear. Between the trimmed V and J ends, which lost 6 bases and 0 bases, there was a span of 9 bases. In germline, CDR1 is DFQATT, CDR2 SNEGSKA (reference sequence). The CDR3 is 14 residues long. CDR3 region: CSARTSSGANVLTF. CDR3 bases: TGCAGTGCCCGTACCTCCTCTGGGGCCAACGTCCTGACTTTC.

This chain joins TRBV7-8 and TRBJ1-2; the D is unclear. The V gene lost 5 bases and the J gene lost 8 bases, with 12 bases spanning the gap. Germline CDR1 is SGHVS and CDR2 is FQNEAQ. The CDR3 is made up of 12 amino acids. The CDR3 coding sequence is TGTGCCAGCAGCCAGAATAGTAACGGCTACACCTTC. Translation: CASSQNSNGYTF.

This clonotype was seen more than once but under ten times. The rearrangement joins TRBV28 to TRBJ2-5; possibly TRBD2 for D (5 bases). V was trimmed by 4 bases and J by 9 bases, leaving 18 bases between them. CDR1 and CDR2 (germline): MDHEN, SYDVKM. The CDR3 sequence is 14 residues long. CDR3 residues: CASSSQRFVGAQYF. Here the CDR3 DNA reads TGTGCCAGCAGTTCTCAGAGATTCGTCGGGGCCCAGTACTTC.

V is TRBV10-3 and J is TRBJ2-5, with D tentatively TRBD1 (5 bases). CDR1 is ENHRY and CDR2 is SYGVKD in the germline V gene. The CDR3 extends over 15 amino acids. V was clipped by 5 bases and J by 2 bases, with 15 bases between them. DNA of the CDR3: TGTGCCATCAGTCTGGACAAGGCAGCTCAAGAGACCCAGTACTTC. Protein sequence: CAISLDKAAQETQYF.

This clonotype was observed a handful of times. This chain links TRBV29-1 with TRBJ1-1; TRBD1 matches 8 bases. CDR1 and CDR2 (germline): SQVTM, ANQGSEA. This CDR3 has 13 residues. V shed 7 bases, J shed 1 base, and the junction held 5 bases outside the gene matches. The CDR3 DNA sequence: TGCAGCGCCCGACAGGGGCGGAACACTGAAGCTTTCTTT. This encodes CSARQGRNTEAFF.

The V and J genes are TRBV9 and TRBJ2-1; D uncertain. V was trimmed by 0 bases and J by 6 bases, leaving 7 bases between them. Germline V gives CDR1 SGDLS, CDR2 YYNGEE. This CDR3 contains 13 residues. CDR3 DNA: TGTGCCAGCAGCGTAGAGGTAGGCAATGAGCAGTTCTTC. Encoded protein: CASSVEVGNEQFF.

This clonotype was seen ten or more times. The genes are TRBV2 and TRBJ2-1; 9 bases are a match to TRBD2. This CDR3 spans 15 amino acids. Losses at the gene ends were 6 bases for V and 8 bases for J; bases not matched to a gene: 11. Germline CDR1 is SNHLY and CDR2 is FYNNEI. The CDR3 is CASSQGGLAQYEQFF. For the CDR3, the DNA is TGTGCCAGCAGCCAAGGGGGACTAGCACAATATGAGCAGTTCTTC.

The chain is built from TRBV5-4 and TRBJ1-4, with unresolved D. The V and J ends lost 2 bases and 3 bases respectively, with 5 bases between them. This CDR3 contains 13 residues. Germline V lookup: CDR1 SGHNT, CDR2 YYREEE (reference sequence). CDR3 amino acids: CASSFQSNEKLFF. The CDR3 DNA reads as TGTGCCAGCAGCTTCCAGTCTAATGAAAAACTGTTTTTT.

This chain uses TRBV4-1 with TRBJ1-2; D is possibly TRBD1 (6 bases). The CDR3 has 15 amino acids. Trimming took 2 bases from V and 7 from J, leaving 17 bases between them. Germline V gene lookup returns CDR1 MGHRA and CDR2 YSYEKL. CDR3 bases: TGCGCCAGCAGCCAATTACCTCGGGACAATCCTGGCTACACCTTC. It specifies CASSQLPRDNPGYTF.

This clonotype was picked up a small number of times. The genes are TRBV6-6 and TRBJ1-1; possible D gene TRBD1, 5 bases. The CDR3 totals 12 residues. Trimming removed 8 bases at V and 4 bases at J, with 11 bases between. Per germline, CDR1 MNHNY and CDR2 SVGAGI (reference sequence). The CDR3 DNA is TGTGCCAGCGGGGGACCCAGCACTGAAGCTTTCTTT. It translates to CASGGPSTEAFF.

This clonotype turned up a few times. CDR3 in DNA: TGTGCCACGGCAGGGGGGAGCTCCTACAATGAGCAGTTCTTC. Its translation: CATAGGSSYNEQFF. V and J are TRBV24-1 and TRBJ2-1; a possible D gene is TRBD1 (7 bases). V gave up 10 bases and J gave up 0 bases, with 12 bases separating them. Germline loops: CDR1 KGHDR, CDR2 SFDVKD. The length of the CDR3 is 14 residues.

The chain joins TRBV10-1 to TRBJ2-3; D call uncertain. Germline CDR1 WNHNN, CDR2 SYGVQD (reference sequence). The CDR3 has 16 residues. Trimming took 1 base from V and 4 from J, leaving 15 bases between them. In nucleotides, the CDR3 is TGCGCCAGCAGTGAGTTGGAAGTAAGCAGAGCAGATACGCAGTATTTT. This gives the protein CASSELEVSRADTQYF.

The chain joins TRBV9 to TRBJ1-2; TRBD1 might be the D (6 bases). CDR1 is SGDLS and CDR2 is YYNGEE in the germline V gene. The CDR3 is 17 amino acids. Trimming took off 4 bases at V and 7 bases at J, with 26 bases between the two ends. This chain's CDR3 is CASSTGTVRGPGGGYTF. CDR3 nucleotides: TGTGCCAGCAGCACAGGTACGGTCAGGGGACCCGGTGGTGGCTACACCTTC.

This clonotype was counted only a few times. This chain connects TRBV5-6 to TRBJ2-7, with 8 positions matching TRBD1. The CDR3 has 15 amino acids. V shed 4 bases, J shed 5 bases, and the junction held 11 bases outside the gene matches. From germline, CDR1 is SGHDT and CDR2 YYEEEE. The CDR3 DNA follows: TGTGCCAGCAGCCGAGATCGGACAGGGTACCACGAGCAGTACTTC. Encoded protein: CASSRDRTGYHEQYF. The full variable domain, with the rest looked up from reference TRBV5-6 and TRBJ2-7, is DAGVTQSPTHLIKTRGQQVTLRCSPKSGHDTVSWYQQALGQGPQFIFQYYEEEERQRGNFPDRFSGHQFPNYSSELNVNALLLGDSALYLCASSRDRTGYHEQYFGPGTRLTVT.